This T cell receptor (beta chain) was sequenced in a study of identical twins' blood T cells. The three twin pairs were reared together, likely meeting the same infections. Each TCR cDNA library carried sample-specific barcodes on both ends. Each CDR3 protein gets one entry after TCRdb re-called the 5' RACE reads with MiXCR. The sample carries roughly 380,000 distinct CDR3 sequences, 28% recorded once. CDR3 size: 14 residues. CDR1 SGHVS and CDR2 FQNEAQ come from the germline V gene. J gave up 4 bases and V 5 bases, and 5 bases lay outside the gene matches. The sequence was collected from a woman aged 18 to 55 in good health. J is TRBJ1-1 and V is TRBV7-8; 9 bases are a match to TRBD1. What was sequenced was PBMCs. The chain's CDR3 is CASSDRGRGTEAFF. The CDR3 nucleotides read TGTGCCAGCAGCGACAGGGGGAGGGGCACTGAAGCTTTCTTT.